A selection of T cell receptor beta chains follows, all from one sample in a study of OX40 agonist ivuxolimab in advanced cancers. TCRdb keeps only in-frame clones here, not all; method: immunoSEQ multiplex PCR. Of about 55,000 clones in the sample, roughly 80% are singletons; the top ten hold 3.9%. The source was CD4+ or CD8+ T cells sorted from blood, collected in a trial of the OX40 agonist ivuxolimab. Receptor source: an adult with an advanced solid tumor such as melanoma, head and neck, liver or kidney cancer. Both conserved end residues are part of each CDR3. A D gene is named only where the DNA matches it firmly. Clone size is not always given. Where it is, it says once, few, many or a class for expanded clones.

CDR3 length: 13
V gene: TRBV6-5
D gene: .
clone size: .
J gene: TRBJ2-7
CDR3 protein: CASSYSRAYEQYF
CDR3 DNA: TGTGCCAGCAGTTACTCCAGGGCCTACGAGCAGTACTTC

CDR3 length: 14
V gene: TRBV4-2
D gene: .
clone size: .
J gene: TRBJ1-3
CDR3 protein: CASNPRTAGDTIYF
CDR3 DNA: TGTGCCAGCAATCCCCGCACGGCGGGAGACACCATATATTTT

CDR3 length: 14
V gene: TRBV30
D gene: .
clone size: few
J gene: TRBJ1-5
CDR3 protein: CAWSVITRGQPQHF
CDR3 DNA: TGTGCCTGGAGTGTAATCACCCGAGGGCAGCCCCAGCATTTT

CDR3 length: 15
V gene: TRBV5-1
D gene: TRBD2
clone size: .
J gene: TRBJ2-5
CDR3 protein: CASSFQTSGGSTQYF
CDR3 DNA: TGCGCCAGCAGCTTTCAGACTAGCGGGGGGTCGACCCAGTACTTC

CDR3 length: 14
V gene: TRBV5-1
D gene: .
clone size: once
J gene: TRBJ2-1
CDR3 protein: CASSRTGRDNEQFF
CDR3 DNA: TGCGCCAGCAGCCGGACGGGTAGGGACAATGAGCAGTTCTTC

CDR3 length: 15
V gene: TRBV15
D gene: .
clone size: .
J gene: TRBJ1-2
CDR3 protein: CATSRDVTASGGYTF
CDR3 DNA: TGTGCCACCAGCAGAGATGTCACCGCGTCGGGTGGCTACACCTTC

CDR3 length: 13
V gene: TRBV7-3
D gene: .
clone size: .
J gene: TRBJ2-2
CDR3 protein: CASSSPQTGELFF
CDR3 DNA: TGTGCCAGCAGCTCCCCCCAGACCGGGGAGCTGTTTTTT

CDR3 length: 14
V gene: TRBV5-1
D gene: .
clone size: .
J gene: TRBJ2-2
CDR3 protein: CASSFRSLTGELFF
CDR3 DNA: TGCGCCAGCAGCTTCAGATCTTTGACCGGGGAGCTGTTTTTT

CDR3 length: 15
V gene: TRBV27
D gene: TRBD1
clone size: .
J gene: TRBJ1-2
CDR3 protein: CASSARDRWYYGYTF
CDR3 DNA: TGTGCCAGCAGTGCCCGGGACAGGTGGTACTATGGCTACACCTTC

CDR3 length: 16
V gene: TRBV4-2
D gene: .
clone size: .
J gene: TRBJ2-3
CDR3 protein: CASSHAGYIDTDTQYF
CDR3 DNA: TGTGCCAGCAGCCACGCAGGCTACATTGACACAGATACGCAGTATTTT

CDR3 length: 15
V gene: TRBV7-6
D gene: .
clone size: few
J gene: TRBJ2-6
CDR3 protein: CASSLVTTGANVLTF
CDR3 DNA: TGTGCCAGCAGCTTAGTTACGACCGGGGCCAACGTCCTGACTTTC

CDR3 length: 13
V gene: TRBV7-9
D gene: TRBD1
clone size: .
J gene: TRBJ1-1
CDR3 protein: CASIRQGNTEAFF
CDR3 DNA: TGTGCCAGCATCCGACAGGGGAACACTGAAGCTTTCTTT

CDR3 length: 15
V gene: TRBV30
D gene: TRBD1
clone size: .
J gene: TRBJ1-5
CDR3 protein: CAWRDRGQWDQPQHF
CDR3 DNA: TGTGCCTGGAGAGACAGGGGGCAATGGGATCAGCCCCAGCATTTT

CDR3 length: 15
V gene: TRBV4-3
D gene: .
clone size: .
J gene: TRBJ1-4
CDR3 protein: CASSQTGGDRGKLFF
CDR3 DNA: TGCGCCAGCAGCCAAACGGGGGGGGATAGGGGAAAACTGTTTTTT

CDR3 length: 15
V gene: TRBV7-2
D gene: TRBD1
clone size: .
J gene: TRBJ1-2
CDR3 protein: CASSFRTGRVVGYTF
CDR3 DNA: TGTGCCAGCAGCTTCCGGACAGGGAGGGTTGTCGGCTACACCTTC

CDR3 length: 13
V gene: TRBV7-2
D gene: .
clone size: .
J gene: TRBJ1-1
CDR3 protein: CASSAGTKREAFF
CDR3 DNA: TGTGCCAGCAGCGCCGGGACAAAGAGAGAAGCTTTCTTT